The 32 T cell receptor beta chains below come from one sample, sequenced in a study of CD8 T cells in ankylosing spondylitis. TCRdb processed the 5' RACE reads anew with MiXCR; each CDR3 protein has one entry. The data hold approximately 300,000 distinct CDR3 sequences, with around 20% observed a single time. The sample taken for sequencing was blood, either unsorted or a sorted T cell fraction (not recorded which). All receptors derive from a female donor with ankylosing spondylitis or in good health (not recorded which).

The chain links TRBV28 to TRBJ1-3, with D unclear. In germline, CDR1 is MDHEN, CDR2 SYDVKM. V was shortened by 6 bases and J by 8 bases, with 14 bases between the two germline ends. The CDR3 consists of 13 residues. CDR3 region: CASRLTGLDTIYF. CDR3 sequence (DNA): TGTGCCAGCAGGCTCACCGGGCTCGACACCATATATTTT.

Only a few counts were recorded for this clonotype. The rearrangement uses TRBV11-1 and TRBJ2-1, with TRBD1 matching 7 bases. Germline-derived CDR1 and CDR2 are SGHAT and FQDESV (reference sequence). The CDR3 has 17 residues. With 4 bases clipped from V and 1 base from J, the junction kept 10 bases outside the gene matches. DNA of the CDR3: TGTGCCAGCAGCTCGAGAGGGCACAGGGGTTCCTACAATGAGCAGTTCTTC. Translation: CASSSRGHRGSYNEQFF.

The CDR3 here is CASSIKGRMHEQFF. The CDR3 nucleotides read TGTGCCAGTAGTATAAAGGGTAGGATGCATGAGCAGTTCTTC. This chain joins TRBV19 and TRBJ2-1; unclear D gene. The germline V gene has CDR1 LNHDA and CDR2 SQIVND (reference sequence). V lost 2 bases, J lost 8 bases, and 13 bases lay in between. CDR3 size: 14 residues.

The V gene is TRBV5-1, the J gene TRBJ2-1; D is uncertain. Germline V gene sequence: CDR1 SGHRS, CDR2 YFSETQ. The CDR3 loop spans 14 amino acids. Trimming shortened V by 0 bases and J by 7 bases, and 11 bases separated the two germline ends. The CDR3 nucleotides read TGCGCCAGCAGCTTGGGTGGAAGTGATAATGAGCAGTTCTTC. Translation gives CASSLGGSDNEQFF.

The rearrangement uses TRBV24-1 and TRBJ2-1, with D maybe TRBD1 (6 bases). V dropped 1 base and J dropped 6 bases, with 15 bases sitting between them. Germline V gene lookup returns CDR1 KGHDR and CDR2 SFDVKD. The CDR3 spans 16 residues. CDR3 amino acids: CATSDFHGGPFNEQFF. CDR3 coding DNA: TGTGCCACCAGTGATTTCCATGGGGGCCCCTTCAATGAGCAGTTCTTC.

This clonotype was observed once. The genes are TRBV28 and TRBJ2-7; the D gene is possibly TRBD1 (6 bases). CDR3 length: 14 residues. V was cut by 4 bases and J by 3 bases, with 13 bases left in between. Germline assignment: CDR1 MDHEN and CDR2 SYDVKM. CDR3 DNA sequence: TGTGCCAGCAGTTCGGGGACAATCTTCTACGAGCAGTACTTC. It encodes CASSSGTIFYEQYF.

CDR3 protein: CSARDPRPKLAYNEQFF. The CDR3 bases are TGCAGTGCTAGAGATCCCCGCCCCAAGTTGGCCTACAATGAGCAGTTCTTC. The genes are TRBV20-1 and TRBJ2-1, with D unresolved. The CDR3 totals 17 residues. Germline V gene data show CDR1 as DFQATT and CDR2 as SNEGSKA (reference sequence). V shed 0 bases and J shed 2 bases, with 17 bases lying between them.

The chain is built from TRBV7-9 and TRBJ1-5, with 7 bases matching TRBD1. CDR1 is SEHNR, CDR2 FQNEAQ, per germline (reference sequence). Trimming at V came to 1 base and at J to 7 bases, leaving 4 bases not matched to a gene. The CDR3 runs to 14 residues. The CDR3 loop reads CASSLEGADQPQHF. The CDR3 DNA reads as TGTGCCAGCAGCTTAGAGGGGGCAGACCAGCCCCAGCATTTT. Full variable domain (outside the CDR3, taken from reference TRBV7-9 and TRBJ1-5): DTGVSQNPRHKITKRGQNVTFRCDPISEHNRLYWYRQTLGQGPEFLTYFQNEAQLEKSRLLSDRFSAERPKGSFSTLEIQRTEQGDSAMYLCASSLEGADQPQHFGDGTRLSIL.

This clonotype showed up just once. J is TRBJ2-1 and V is TRBV7-9, with 14 bases matching TRBD2. V trimming: 5 bases; J trimming: 10 bases; junction bases outside the gene matches: 7. This CDR3 spans 15 amino acids. Per the germline V gene, CDR1 is SEHNR and CDR2 is FQNEAQ (reference sequence). CDR3 sequence reads: CASSPGLAGAQEQFF. CDR3 DNA sequence: TGTGCCAGCAGCCCGGGACTAGCGGGAGCTCAAGAGCAGTTCTTC.

The V and J genes are TRBV20-1 and TRBJ2-5; D perhaps matches TRBD2 (5 bases). The germline V gene encodes CDR1 DFQATT and CDR2 SNEGSKA (reference sequence). V dropped 5 bases and J dropped 5 bases, with 18 bases sitting between them. This CDR3 is 14 amino acids long. CDR3 sequence: CSAYTSPGGETQYF. For the CDR3, the DNA is TGCAGTGCTTACACCTCCCCGGGCGGGGAGACCCAGTACTTC.

The gene calls are TRBV5-1 and TRBJ2-5; 8 bases are shared with TRBD2. This CDR3 comprises 17 residues. Germline loops: CDR1 SGHRS, CDR2 YFSETQ. The V segment lost 2 bases and the J segment 4 bases; nucleotides outside the gene matches: 13. The CDR3 DNA follows: TGCGCCAGCAGCTTTCAGGGGAAGCGGGAGACCAGAGAGACCCAGTACTTC. As protein: CASSFQGKRETRETQYF.

This clonotype came up a few times. The gene calls are TRBV20-1 and TRBJ1-2; D is ambiguous. Trimming removed 3 bases at V and 1 base at J, with 9 bases between. The germline V gene has CDR1 DFQATT and CDR2 SNEGSKA (reference sequence). The CDR3 runs to 13 residues. Here the CDR3 reads CSASQGRNYGYTF. The CDR3 nucleotides read TGCAGTGCTAGTCAAGGGCGTAACTATGGCTACACCTTC.

In the case of this clonotype: A read error may account for a junction end that differs from germline. The genes are TRBV7-2 and TRBJ1-4; D uncertain. This CDR3 comprises 15 residues. The germline gives CDR1 SGHTA, CDR2 FQGNSA. CDR3 DNA sequence: TGTGCCAGCAGCGTAGCATCTGCAACTAATGAAAAACTGTTTTTT. Translating gives CASSVASATNEKLFF.

This clonotype has just a few counts. V and J are TRBV7-3 and TRBJ2-1, with TRBD1 as a possible D gene (6 bases). The CDR3 spans 14 residues. V was cut by 5 bases and J by 10 bases, with 18 bases left in between. CDR1 and CDR2 (germline): SGHTA, FQGTGA. As DNA, the CDR3 is TGTGCCAGCAGCCCCTTGGTGGGGGCAGGGGAGCAGTTCTTC. Its protein is CASSPLVGAGEQFF.

This clonotype was seen only a few times. The rearrangement uses TRBV10-3 and TRBJ2-7; TRBD1 aligns across 12 bases. The CDR3 runs to 15 residues. The trim removed 11 bases at V and 6 bases at J, leaving 14 bases unmatched. Germline CDR1 is ENHRY and CDR2 is SYGVKD. DNA of the CDR3: TGTGCCGCTCACCCCGAGGGACAGGGGGCGTTCGAGCAGTACTTC. Amino acids: CAAHPEGQGAFEQYF.

This clonotype occurred a few times. The V gene is TRBV20-1, the J gene TRBJ2-7; tentative D call: TRBD2 (5 bases). V gave up 0 bases and J gave up 2 bases, with 8 bases separating them. The CDR3 runs 13 residues. Germline lookup yields CDR1 DFQATT and CDR2 SNEGSKA (reference sequence). CDR3 in DNA: TGCAGTGCTAGAGATCACGGGACCTACGAGCAGTACTTC. This encodes CSARDHGTYEQYF.

The table lists this clonotype with a few counts. J is TRBJ1-3 and V is TRBV12-3 or TRBV12-4; D remains unclear. Trimming took off 5 bases at V and 0 bases at J, with 11 bases between the two ends. The CDR3 has 15 residues. Here the CDR3 reads CASSRARSSGNTIYF. In nucleotides, the CDR3 is TGTGCCAGCAGTAGGGCCCGAAGCTCTGGAAACACCATATATTTT.

The chain combines TRBV11-2 with TRBJ2-3; tentatively, D is TRBD1 (6 bases). This CDR3 contains 15 residues. The V end was cut by 1 base, the J end by 1 base, with 9 bases between. The germline CDR1 and CDR2 sequences are SGHAT and FQNNGV. In nucleotides, the CDR3 is TGTGCCAGCAGCTTAGGATCAGGGGGCACAGATACGCAGTATTTT. Protein product: CASSLGSGGTDTQYF.

This clonotype turned up a few times. V usage is TRBV12-3 or TRBV12-4 and J usage is TRBJ2-7; D is uncertain. This CDR3 spans 14 amino acids. V lost 4 bases and J 1 base, leaving 11 bases between the germline ends. The DNA of the CDR3 is TGTGCCAGCAGTTGGCCAGCCCGGTCCTACGAGCAGTACTTC. Its translation: CASSWPARSYEQYF.

Written as DNA, the CDR3 is TGTGCCAGCAGTTTATGGGGAGCGGGCTACGAGCAGTACTTC. Encoded protein: CASSLWGAGYEQYF. The rearrangement links TRBV28 to TRBJ2-7, with a tentative D call TRBD2 (6 bases). The CDR3 has 14 residues. Trimming shortened V by 0 bases and J by 3 bases, and 9 bases separated the two germline ends. The germline V gene has CDR1 MDHEN and CDR2 SYDVKM.

This clonotype was counted ten times or more. V is TRBV14 and J is TRBJ1-4; D is undetermined. CDR3 length: 14 residues. Deletions cut 2 bases from V and 8 bases from J, with 12 bases between. CDR1 SGHDN and CDR2 FVKESK come from the germline V gene. CDR3: CASSQLYSGEKLFF. In DNA form, the CDR3 reads TGTGCCAGCAGCCAACTATATTCGGGCGAAAAACTGTTTTTT. The full variable domain, with the rest looked up from reference TRBV14 and TRBJ1-4, is EAGVTQFPSHSVIEKGQTVTLRCDPISGHDNLYWYRRVMGKEIKFLLHFVKESKQDESGMPNNRFLAERTGGTYSTLKVQPAELEDSGVYFCASSQLYSGEKLFFGSGTQLSVL.

This clonotype was detected ten times or more. The genes are TRBV4-3 and TRBJ1-5, with D unresolved. Germline V gene data show CDR1 as LGHNA and CDR2 as YSLEER. V was cut by 0 bases and J by 3 bases, with 9 bases left in between. The CDR3 is 15 residues long. The CDR3 nucleotides are TGCGCCAGCAGCCAAGATCGGTTCCCCAATCAGCCCCAGCATTTT. This sequence encodes CASSQDRFPNQPQHF.

This clonotype came up a few times. The chain carries TRBV29-1 and TRBJ1-6; D unclear. Germline CDR1 SQVTM, CDR2 ANQGSEA. The CDR3 is made up of 13 amino acids. Trimming shortened V by 6 bases and J by 7 bases, and 13 bases separated the two germline ends. CDR3 bases: TGCAGCGTGGCGACGAAAAAAAATTCACCCCTCCACTTT. It translates to CSVATKKNSPLHF.

This clonotype was seen only a few times. This sequence joins TRBV10-3 and TRBJ2-1, with D possibly being TRBD2 (5 bases). V lost 10 bases, J lost 4 bases, and 17 bases lay in between. Germline assignment: CDR1 ENHRY and CDR2 SYGVKD. This CDR3 region has 14 residues. CDR3 DNA: TGTGCCACGAAGGACGGAGGAGCTTACAATGAGCAGTTCTTC. As protein: CATKDGGAYNEQFF.

In this sample, this clonotype turned up a few times. The gene calls are TRBV7-2 and TRBJ1-2; D gene unclear. This CDR3 comprises 13 residues. V was pared by 5 bases and J by 4 bases, with 11 bases between. Germline V lookup: CDR1 SGHTA, CDR2 FQGNSA. In DNA form, the CDR3 reads TGTGCCAGCAGCCCCGCGTCCACCTATGGCTACACCTTC. Its translation is CASSPASTYGYTF. Full variable domain (rest looked up from reference TRBV7-2 and TRBJ1-2): GAGVSQSPSNKVTEKGKDVELRCDPISGHTALYWYRQSLGQGLEFLIYFQGNSAPDKSGLPSDRFSAERTGGSVSTLTIQRTQQEDSAVYLCASSPASTYGYTFGSGTRLTVV.

This clonotype was detected once. The rearrangement uses TRBV24-1 and TRBJ2-1; D remains ambiguous. V was clipped by 5 bases and J by 8 bases, with 12 bases between them. The CDR3 runs 13 residues. The germline CDR1 and CDR2 sequences are KGHDR and SFDVKD. CDR3 loop: CATSARQEDEQFF. In DNA form, the CDR3 reads TGTGCCACCAGTGCCCGGCAAGAGGATGAGCAGTTCTTC.

V gene TRBV10-1 combines with J gene TRBJ2-7; TRBD2 matches at 8 bases. With 2 bases clipped from V and 2 bases from J, the junction kept 5 bases outside the gene matches. CDR1 is WNHNN and CDR2 is SYGVQD in the germline V gene (reference sequence). The CDR3 is made up of 15 amino acids. This CDR3 is CASSEDLAGAYEQYF. CDR3 nucleotides: TGCGCCAGCAGTGAGGACCTAGCGGGTGCCTACGAGCAGTACTTC.

This clonotype has ten or more counts. CDR3 nucleotide sequence: TGCAGCGTTGAAGACCCTATCGGGGAGCTGTTTTTT. Its protein is CSVEDPIGELFF. V and J are TRBV29-1 and TRBJ2-2; D is uncertain. The CDR3 sequence is 12 residues long. V was shortened by 0 bases and J by 7 bases, with 6 bases between the two germline ends. Germline V CDR1 and CDR2: SQVTM, ANQGSEA.

In this sample, this clonotype turned up a few times. The V call is TRBV20-1, the J call TRBJ1-2; no firm D call. The CDR3 length is 12 residues. V lost 5 bases and J 13 bases, leaving 20 bases between the germline ends. Germline values: CDR1 DFQATT, CDR2 SNEGSKA (reference sequence). This CDR3 reads CSAPEEGPGSTF. In DNA form, the CDR3 reads TGCAGTGCTCCAGAGGAAGGGCCGGGAAGCACCTTC.

This clonotype has a handful of counts. The chain employs TRBV4-2 and TRBJ1-5; D is uncertain. Germline CDR1 is LGHNA and CDR2 is YNFKEQ. This CDR3 contains 15 residues. Between the trimmed V and J ends, which lost 0 bases and 1 base, there was a span of 7 bases. DNA for the CDR3: TGTGCCAGCAGCCAAGATCGGGGAAGCAATCAGCCCCAGCATTTT. It specifies CASSQDRGSNQPQHF.

This clonotype was counted a few times. The chain links TRBV6-1 to TRBJ1-2, with D unresolved. Germline CDR1 MNHNS, CDR2 SASEGT. V was cut by 1 base and J by 7 bases, with 13 bases left in between. This CDR3 region has 14 residues. The CDR3: CASSEVDQVTGYTF. The CDR3 region has the DNA TGTGCCAGCAGTGAAGTAGACCAGGTAACTGGCTACACCTTC.

V gene TRBV4-1 combines with J gene TRBJ2-5; no clear D gene. CDR1 is MGHRA, CDR2 YSYEKL, per germline. The V and J ends lost 4 bases and 4 bases respectively, with 19 bases between them. This CDR3 region has 16 residues. The CDR3 DNA follows: TGCGCCAGCAGCCCAACTCCCCGACGGCTTGGAGAGACCCAGTACTTC. Translated: CASSPTPRRLGETQYF.